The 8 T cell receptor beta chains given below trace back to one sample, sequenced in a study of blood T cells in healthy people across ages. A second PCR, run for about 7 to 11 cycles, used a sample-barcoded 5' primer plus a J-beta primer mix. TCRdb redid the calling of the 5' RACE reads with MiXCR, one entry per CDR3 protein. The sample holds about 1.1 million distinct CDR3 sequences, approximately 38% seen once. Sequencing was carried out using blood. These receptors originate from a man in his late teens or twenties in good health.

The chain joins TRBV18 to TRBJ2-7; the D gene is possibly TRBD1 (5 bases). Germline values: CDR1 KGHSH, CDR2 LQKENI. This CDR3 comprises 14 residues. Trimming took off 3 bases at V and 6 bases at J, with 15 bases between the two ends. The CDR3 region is CASSPGQQSPEQYF. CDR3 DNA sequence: TGTGCCAGCTCACCGGGGCAGCAATCACCCGAGCAGTACTTC. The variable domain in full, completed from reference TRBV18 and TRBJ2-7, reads NAGVMQNPRHLVRRRGQEARLRCSPMKGHSHVYWYRQLPEEGLKFMVYLQKENIIDESGMPKERFSAEFPKEGPSILRIQQVVRGDSAAYFCASSPGQQSPEQYFGPGTRLTVT.

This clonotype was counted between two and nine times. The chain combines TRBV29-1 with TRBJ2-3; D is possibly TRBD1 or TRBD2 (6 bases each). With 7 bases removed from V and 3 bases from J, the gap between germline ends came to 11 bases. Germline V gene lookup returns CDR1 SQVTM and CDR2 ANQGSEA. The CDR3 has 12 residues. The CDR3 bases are TGCAGCGACCAGGGGAGGACAGATACGCAGTATTTT. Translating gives CSDQGRTDTQYF.

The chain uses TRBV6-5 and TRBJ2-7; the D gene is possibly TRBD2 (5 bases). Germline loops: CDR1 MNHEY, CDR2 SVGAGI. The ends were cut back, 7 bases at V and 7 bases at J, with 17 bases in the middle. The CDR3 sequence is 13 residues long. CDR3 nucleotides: TGTGCCAGCACGACGGACTCAAGGGATGAGCAGTACTTC. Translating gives CASTTDSRDEQYF.

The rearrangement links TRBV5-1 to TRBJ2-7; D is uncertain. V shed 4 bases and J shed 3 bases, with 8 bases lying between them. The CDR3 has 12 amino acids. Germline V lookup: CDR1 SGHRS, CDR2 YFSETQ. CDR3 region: CASSPNLYEQYF. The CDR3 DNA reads TGCGCCAGCAGCCCAAACCTCTACGAGCAGTACTTC.

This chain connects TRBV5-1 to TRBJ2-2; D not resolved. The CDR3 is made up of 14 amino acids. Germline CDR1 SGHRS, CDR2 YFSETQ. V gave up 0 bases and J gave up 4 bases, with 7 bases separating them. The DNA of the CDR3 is TGCGCCAGCAGCTTGGACTTCGGCACCGGGGAGCTGTTTTTT. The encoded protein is CASSLDFGTGELFF.

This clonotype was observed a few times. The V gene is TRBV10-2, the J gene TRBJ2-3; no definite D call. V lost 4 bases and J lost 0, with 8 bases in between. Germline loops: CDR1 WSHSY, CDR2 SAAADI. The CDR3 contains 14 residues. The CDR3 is CASSGTLSTDTQYF. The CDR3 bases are TGCGCCAGCAGTGGAACGCTGAGCACAGATACGCAGTATTTT.

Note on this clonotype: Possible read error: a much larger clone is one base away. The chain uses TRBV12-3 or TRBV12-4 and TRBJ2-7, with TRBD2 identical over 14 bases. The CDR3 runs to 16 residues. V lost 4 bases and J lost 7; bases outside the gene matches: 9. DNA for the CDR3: TGTGCCAGCAGTTCCTGGACTAGCGGGGGGTACAATGAGCAGTACTTC. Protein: CASSSWTSGGYNEQYF.

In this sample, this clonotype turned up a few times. CDR3 in amino acids: CASSLRTPSKTYSNQPQHF. CDR3 nucleotides: TGTGCCAGCAGTCTACGGACACCCAGCAAGACTTATAGCAATCAGCCCCAGCATTTT. The rearrangement uses TRBV27 and TRBJ1-5, with D perhaps matching TRBD1 (5 bases). Trimming pared 5 bases from V and 0 bases from J, leaving 23 bases between. From germline, CDR1 is MNHEY and CDR2 SMNVEV (reference sequence). This CDR3 is 19 amino acids long.